What follows are 4 T cell receptor beta chains derived from one specimen sequenced in a study of graft-versus-host responses after intestinal transplantation. No cognate antigen is known for these TCRs. Profiling relied on immunoSEQ multiplex PCR, and the TCRdb table lists in-frame clones only, not all of them. The sample consists of about 110,000 clones, approximately 86% of them appearing once. Source: unstimulated CD4+ T cells sorted from spleen or lymph node cells, taken before transplant. The source of these receptors is a human donor who was the organ donor for an intestinal transplant.

This clone was recorded a few times. The rearrangement joins TRBV5-4 to TRBJ2-5; TRBD1 matches at 7 bases. Germline-derived CDR1 and CDR2 are SGHNT and YYREEE (reference sequence). The CDR3 covers 15 residues. With V trimmed by 4 bases and J by 2 bases, 8 bases remained unmatched. The CDR3 nucleotides read TGTGCCAGCAGCATAAGGCCGGGACAGCAAGAGACCCAGTACTTC. It specifies CASSIRPGQQETQYF.

The genes are TRBV10-3 and TRBJ2-7; tentatively, D is TRBD1 (5 bases). The CDR3 is made up of 14 amino acids. In germline, CDR1 is ENHRY, CDR2 SYGVKD. Trimming removed 10 bases from V and 6 bases from J, with 22 bases in between. CDR3 coding DNA: TGTGCCACCTTAATGGGGCAGGGTGAACTCGAGCAGTACTTC. This codes for CATLMGQGELEQYF.

The rearrangement links TRBV7-2 to TRBJ2-3; TRBD2 aligns across 14 bases. The V gene's germline CDR1 is SGHTA and CDR2 FQGNSA. The CDR3 is made up of 19 amino acids. J lost 0 bases, V lost 4 bases, and 9 bases had no gene match. The DNA of the CDR3 is TGTGCCAGCAGCTCCGGACTAGCGGGGGGCCGACTTAGCACAGATACGCAGTATTTT. It translates to CASSSGLAGGRLSTDTQYF.

CDR3 sequence: CSTQGQEETQYF. In DNA form, the CDR3 reads TGCAGCACCCAGGGTCAAGAAGAGACCCAGTACTTC. This chain joins TRBV29-1 and TRBJ2-5, with D possibly matching TRBD1 (5 bases). V was cut by 8 bases and J by 3 bases, with 13 bases left in between. The CDR3 loop spans 12 amino acids. The V gene's germline CDR1 is SQVTM and CDR2 ANQGSEA. The full variable domain, with the rest looked up from reference TRBV29-1 and TRBJ2-5, is SAVISQKPSRDICQRGTSLTIQCQVDSQVTMMFWYRQQPGQSLTLIATANQGSEATYESGFVIDKFPISRPNLTFSTLTVSNMSPEDSSIYLCSTQGQEETQYFGPGTRLLVL.